These T cell receptor beta chains were read from a single sample in a study of T cell responses to AZD1222 COVID-19 vaccine. Measured with immunoSEQ multiplex PCR; TCRdb has only the in-frame clones, and not every one. Of approximately 150,000 clones listed, approximately 85% are singletons. The input for sequencing was peripheral blood, taken 28 days after the second dose of the MenACWY control vaccine. These TCRs come from an adult who received the MenACWY meningococcal vaccine as a control. Both conserved end residues are part of each CDR3. The order of the fields is V gene, D gene, clone size, J gene, CDR3 DNA, CDR3 protein. The D gene is left open where the match is weak. The size field is filled for only some rows; it gives once, few, many or a size class.

>TRBV11-2|TRBD1|-|TRBJ1-1
TGTGCCAGCAGCTTAGCTGGGACAGGGCGCACTGAAGCTTTCTTT
CASSLAGTGRTEAFF
>TRBV9|-|-|TRBJ1-1
TGTGCCAGCAGCGCGAGAGGGGTATCCTCTCCAGCTTTCTTT
CASSARGVSSPAFF
>TRBV7-2|-|-|TRBJ1-2
TGTGCCAGCAGCTGGGGACTGAGCTATGGCTACACCTTC
CASSWGLSYGYTF
>TRBV3-1/TRBV3-2|-|-|TRBJ1-6
TGTGCCAGCAGTGGGGTACGAAATTCACCCCTCCACTTT
CASSGVRNSPLHF
>TRBV19|-|-|TRBJ1-5
TGTGCCAGTAGCGTCGGGGCTGGTAATCAGCCCCAGCATTTT
CASSVGAGNQPQHF
>TRBV19|TRBD1|-|TRBJ2-7
TGTGCCAGTAGTACAGGACAGGGGGTAAATCGACGGTACGAGCAGTACTTC
CASSTGQGVNRRYEQYF
>TRBV10-1|TRBD1|-|TRBJ1-4
TGCGCCAGCAGTGGGGAGACAGGGGTTGATGAAAAACTGTTTTTT
CASSGETGVDEKLFF
>TRBV29-1|TRBD1|-|TRBJ1-6
TGCAGCGTTGGGGACAGCTTTCGTTCACCCCTCCACTTT
CSVGDSFRSPLHF
>TRBV3-1/TRBV3-2|-|once|TRBJ1-2
TGTGCCAGCAGCCAAGTCTCTAACTATGGCTACACCTTC
CASSQVSNYGYTF
>TRBV21-1|-|-|TRBJ1-2
TGTGCCAGCAGTGGGGGGGGCTCGGGACTATATGGCTACACCTTC
CASSGGGSGLYGYTF
>TRBV5-1|-|-|TRBJ2-2
TGCGCCAGCAGCTTGGAAGGGGGTTACACCGGGGAGCTGTTTTTT
CASSLEGGYTGELFF
>TRBV18|-|-|TRBJ2-5
TGTGCCAGCTCACCACCGAACAACTATCGGGAGACCCAGTACTTC
CASSPPNNYRETQYF
>TRBV6-5|TRBD2|-|TRBJ2-1
TGTGCCAGCACCGATACTAGCGGGAGTAGCAATGAGCAGTTCTTC
CASTDTSGSSNEQFF
>TRBV3-1/TRBV3-2|-|once|TRBJ2-5
TGTGCCAGCAGCGTCCGTGAGAGCCAAGAGACCCAGTACTTC
CASSVRESQETQYF
>TRBV4-1|TRBD2|-|TRBJ2-7
TGCGCCAGCAGCCAAACTGGACTAGCGGGGACCTACGAGCAGTACTTC
CASSQTGLAGTYEQYF
>TRBV14|TRBD2|few|TRBJ2-1
TGTGCCAGCAGCCAACGGCCTCTAGCGGAGGTCTACAATGAGCAGTTCTTC
CASSQRPLAEVYNEQFF
>TRBV6-2/TRBV6-3|-|-|TRBJ1-1
TGTGCCAGCAGTTACGGGCAGCGCACTGAAGCTTTCTTT
CASSYGQRTEAFF
>TRBV4-1|TRBD1|-|TRBJ1-4
TGCGCCAGCAGCCAAGGATGGTCAGGGGGGGATGAAAAACTGTTTTTT
CASSQGWSGGDEKLFF
>TRBV6-5|-|few|TRBJ1-1
TGTGCCAGCACCTCGACAGCGAACACTGAAGCTTTCTTT
CASTSTANTEAFF
>TRBV6-5|TRBD1|-|TRBJ1-2
TGTGCCAGCACCGGACAGGGGGCGAGTAACTATGGCTACACCTTC
CASTGQGASNYGYTF
>TRBV7-6|-|once|TRBJ1-5
TGTGCCAGCAGCCGAGATAGCGGGCAGCCCCAGCATTTT
CASSRDSGQPQHF
>TRBV18|TRBD1|once|TRBJ1-1
TGTGCCAGCTCAGACAGGGCCCAGAACACTGAAGCTTTCTTT
CASSDRAQNTEAFF
>TRBV3-1/TRBV3-2|-|-|TRBJ1-1
TGTGCCAGCAGCCAGAACACTGAAGCTTTCTTT
CASSQNTEAFF
>TRBV11-3|-|-|TRBJ1-1
TGTGCCAGCAGCCCGGGGACCGCCACTGAAGCTTTCTTT
CASSPGTATEAFF
>TRBV3-1/TRBV3-2|TRBD2|-|TRBJ2-1
TGTGCCAGCAGCCAAGATTGGGGCGGGAGCTCCTACAATGAGCAGTTCTTC
CASSQDWGGSSYNEQFF
>TRBV6-2/TRBV6-3|-|-|TRBJ2-3
TGTGCCAGCAGTTATGGCCGGGCGCCATCGAGCACAGATACGCAGTATTTT
CASSYGRAPSSTDTQYF
>TRBV4-1|-|-|TRBJ1-1
TGCGCCAGCAGCCAAGTTGGAAGTCTGAACACTGAAGCTTTCTTT
CASSQVGSLNTEAFF
>TRBV2|-|-|TRBJ1-5
TGTGCCAGCTCCCCCGGGGTAGGTCAGCCCCAGCATTTT
CASSPGVGQPQHF
>TRBV30|-|-|TRBJ1-4
TGTGCCTGGAGTTTGGGCCCCCTGGAAAAACTGTTTTTT
CAWSLGPLEKLFF
>TRBV7-3|-|many|TRBJ2-7
TGTGCCAGCAGCTTAATCGGCGGATACGAGCAGTACTTC
CASSLIGGYEQYF
>TRBV30|TRBD1|-|TRBJ2-1
TGTGCCCGGATTGGACAGGGATTTTACAATGAGCAGTTCTTC
CARIGQGFYNEQFF
>TRBV14|-|once|TRBJ2-7
TGTGCCAGCAGCCAAGGCTGGGTAAGGTTCTACGAGCAGTACTTC
CASSQGWVRFYEQYF
>TRBV7-8|-|-|TRBJ2-5
TGTGCCAGCAGCTATGGGGGTAGGGAGACCCAGTACTTC
CASSYGGRETQYF
>TRBV28|-|few|TRBJ1-5
TGTGCCAGCTCCGGGGGTGAGAATCAGCCCCAGCATTTT
CASSGGENQPQHF
>TRBV5-5|-|few|TRBJ1-6
TGTGCCAGCAGCTTGATCCTCCCTTCACCCCTCCACTTT
CASSLILPSPLHF
>TRBV28|-|-|TRBJ2-7
TGTGCCAGCAGTCCTGTTGGGTTACCCTACGAGCAGTACTTC
CASSPVGLPYEQYF
>TRBV7-3|TRBD2|once|TRBJ2-1
TGTGCCAGCAGCTTAGCGGGGGGGCCAGGCAATGAGCAGTTCTTC
CASSLAGGPGNEQFF
>TRBV6-2/TRBV6-3|-|few|TRBJ2-7
TGTGCCAGCAGTTGGAGCGACTACGTCCGGACCTACGAGCAGTACTTC
CASSWSDYVRTYEQYF
>TRBV7-9|-|-|TRBJ1-4
TGTGCCAGCAGCTTACCGCTTACTAATGAAAAACTGTTTTTT
CASSLPLTNEKLFF
>TRBV3-1/TRBV3-2|-|-|TRBJ1-1
TGTGCCAGCAGTCATAAACAGGGCCCGGGAGCTTTCTTT
CASSHKQGPGAFF
>TRBV7-2|-|-|TRBJ1-6
TGTGCCAGCAGCTTAAACGGTGATTATAATTCACCCCTCCACTTT
CASSLNGDYNSPLHF
>TRBV5-1|-|-|TRBJ1-1
TGCGCCAGCAAGTTGGACGGGAACACTGAAGCTTTCTTT
CASKLDGNTEAFF